The 24 T cell receptor beta chains reported below all come from one sample, sequenced in a study of identifying expanded T cells in peripheral blood. Clones were read by immunoSEQ multiplex PCR, and TCRdb kept only the in-frame ones, dropping some. This table holds over 100,000 clones, roughly 90% found once. The material sequenced was blood. Source of these receptors: a person between 18 and 75 years old in good health.

CDR3 DNA sequence: TGTGCCAGCTCACCCCAGGGTTACACTAGCAATCAGCCCCAGCATTTT. Its translation: CASSPQGYTSNQPQHF. The chain couples TRBV18 to TRBJ1-5; possible D gene TRBD1, 5 bases. CDR3 size: 16 residues. Germline lookup yields CDR1 KGHSH and CDR2 LQKENI. Trimming removed 3 bases from V and 0 bases from J, with 12 bases in between.

This clone was detected many times. This chain connects TRBV2 to TRBJ2-7; D perhaps matches TRBD2 (5 bases). This CDR3 has 13 residues. Trimming took off 10 bases at V and 3 bases at J, with 16 bases between the two ends. Looked up from germline, CDR1 is SNHLY and CDR2 is FYNNEI. CDR3 amino acids: CATDPGRGYEQYF. In DNA form, the CDR3 reads TGTGCCACCGACCCAGGACGGGGCTACGAGCAGTACTTC.

The chain joins TRBV9 to TRBJ2-5; 10 bases line up with TRBD2. Per germline, CDR1 SGDLS and CDR2 YYNGEE. The CDR3 is made up of 15 amino acids. The V and J ends lost 3 bases and 5 bases, in that order; junction bases with no gene match: 7. For the CDR3, the DNA is TGTGCCAGCAGCGGTAGCGGGGGGTACCGGGAGACCCAGTACTTC. It encodes CASSGSGGYRETQYF.

The chain carries TRBV2 and TRBJ2-1, with D perhaps TRBD2 (6 bases). CDR1 and CDR2 (germline): SNHLY, FYNNEI. The CDR3 consists of 14 residues. V was cut by 4 bases and J by 7 bases, with 14 bases left in between. The CDR3 loop is CASSVRERWNEQFF. The CDR3 DNA reads TGTGCCAGCAGTGTTCGGGAGCGGTGGAATGAGCAGTTCTTC.

This chain uses TRBV5-1 with TRBJ2-7; tentatively, D is TRBD2 (6 bases). Germline CDR1 reads SGHRS; CDR2 reads YFSETQ. This CDR3 is 16 amino acids long. V lost 2 bases, J lost 3 bases, and 18 bases lay in between. CDR3 nucleotide sequence: TGCGCCAGCAGCTTTATTGGGGAGGAGTGGGACTACGAGCAGTACTTC. Protein product: CASSFIGEEWDYEQYF.

The chain uses TRBV7-8 and TRBJ1-1, with D perhaps TRBD1 (5 bases). The CDR3 is made up of 13 amino acids. Trimming left V 10 bases short and J 1 base short, with 13 bases between. Germline lookup yields CDR1 SGHVS and CDR2 FQNEAQ. The CDR3 is CATSGTENTEAFF. In DNA, the CDR3 is TGTGCCACATCCGGGACGGAGAACACTGAAGCTTTCTTT.

J is TRBJ1-1 and V is TRBV2; D perhaps matches TRBD1 (5 bases). CDR3 length: 15 amino acids. Germline V gene sequence: CDR1 SNHLY, CDR2 FYNNEI. The V gene lost 1 base and the J gene lost 3 bases, with 12 bases spanning the gap. Here the CDR3 reads CASSEDVGGDTEAFF. In nucleotides, the CDR3 is TGTGCCAGCAGTGAAGATGTGGGGGGTGACACTGAAGCTTTCTTT.

J is TRBJ2-1 and V is TRBV19, with 7 bases identical to TRBD1. Unmatched junction bases numbered 6, after V lost 5 bases and J lost 11 bases. This CDR3 is built from 12 residues. Germline-derived CDR1 and CDR2 are LNHDA and SQIVND (reference sequence). Here the CDR3 reads CASSLRQGQQFF. The CDR3 nucleotides read TGTGCCAGTAGTTTAAGACAGGGTCAGCAGTTCTTC.

CDR3 coding DNA: TGCGCCAGCATCCCGGGACAGGGCGACGAGCAGTACTTC. This codes for CASIPGQGDEQYF. J is TRBJ2-7 and V is TRBV5-1, with 9 bases matching TRBD1. In germline, CDR1 is SGHRS, CDR2 YFSETQ. V shed 6 bases, J shed 5 bases, and the junction held 6 bases outside the gene matches. The CDR3 is 13 residues long.

The rearrangement joins TRBV29-1 to TRBJ1-1; 7 nucleotides match TRBD1. The CDR3 spans 12 residues. Germline V lookup: CDR1 SQVTM, CDR2 ANQGSEA. J lost 1 base, V lost 6 bases, and 2 bases had no gene match. The CDR3 here is CSVGTANTEAFF. The DNA for the CDR3 is TGCAGCGTGGGGACAGCGAACACTGAAGCTTTCTTT.

This rearrangement joins TRBV11-3 to TRBJ2-2; 8 bases match TRBD1. V lost 5 bases, J lost 6 bases, and 14 bases stayed unmatched. The CDR3 is 17 residues long. CDR1 and CDR2 (germline): SGHNT, YENEEA. The chain's CDR3 is CASSTPSGGRLAGELFF. In nucleotides, the CDR3 is TGTGCCAGCAGCACCCCTTCAGGGGGCCGGCTGGCCGGGGAGCTGTTTTTT.

This rearrangement joins TRBV6-1 to TRBJ2-1; D unresolved. V was shortened by 1 base and J by 12 bases, with 10 bases between the two germline ends. Germline V gives CDR1 MNHNS, CDR2 SASEGT. The CDR3 runs to 12 residues. The CDR3 coding sequence is TGTGCCAGCAGTGAAGAGGGATTCGGGCAGTTCTTC. Its translation is CASSEEGFGQFF.

The chain couples TRBV18 to TRBJ2-4; a weak D match, TRBD1 (5 bases). This CDR3 comprises 15 residues. Germline V gives CDR1 KGHSH, CDR2 LQKENI. V shed 2 bases and J shed 5 bases, with 13 bases lying between them. The CDR3 DNA is TGTGCCAGCTCACCAGCGATGATGGGGCAAAACATTCAGTACTTC. It encodes CASSPAMMGQNIQYF. The full variable domain, completed using reference TRBV18 and TRBJ2-4, is NAGVMQNPRHLVRRRGQEARLRCSPMKGHSHVYWYRQLPEEGLKFMVYLQKENIIDESGMPKERFSAEFPKEGPSILRIQQVVRGDSAAYFCASSPAMMGQNIQYFGAGTRLSVL.

In its sample, this clone is medium-sized. This chain joins TRBV5-4 and TRBJ1-2, with D perhaps TRBD1 (5 bases). The CDR3 is made up of 13 amino acids. The germline CDR1 and CDR2 sequences are SGHNT and YYREEE (reference sequence). V was pared by 2 bases and J by 8 bases, with 13 bases between. CDR3 sequence (DNA): TGTGCCAGCAGCTTTGGACACCATGAAGGCTACACCTTC. Residues: CASSFGHHEGYTF.

The chain joins TRBV14 to TRBJ1-1, with D perhaps TRBD1 (5 bases). Per the germline V gene, CDR1 is SGHDN and CDR2 is FVKESK. V was trimmed by 2 bases and J by 3 bases, leaving 13 bases between them. This CDR3 region has 15 residues. CDR3 loop: CASSQRRGWYTEAFF. In DNA, the CDR3 is TGTGCCAGCAGCCAAAGGAGGGGTTGGTACACTGAAGCTTTCTTT.

This chain connects TRBV19 to TRBJ2-5, with D possibly TRBD2 on 5 matching bases. The CDR3 is 15 amino acids. V lost 6 bases, J lost 3 bases, and 17 bases lay in between. Germline V CDR1 and CDR2: LNHDA, SQIVND (reference sequence). In DNA, the CDR3 is TGTGCCAGTAGCCGGTTAGGGCCGAGGGAAGAGACCCAGTACTTC. Its protein is CASSRLGPREETQYF.

This clone was observed a single time. This chain links TRBV30 with TRBJ2-7; 7 nucleotides line up with TRBD1. V lost 8 bases and J lost 0; bases outside the gene matches: 4. Germline lookup yields CDR1 GTSNPN and CDR2 SVGIG (reference sequence). The CDR3 is 12 amino acids. The CDR3 sequence is CARGQPSYEQYF. The CDR3, as DNA: TGTGCCAGGGGACAGCCCTCCTACGAGCAGTACTTC.

The chain couples TRBV7-8 to TRBJ2-1; 10 bases match TRBD2. Germline assignment: CDR1 SGHVS and CDR2 FQNEAQ. The V and J ends lost 3 bases and 6 bases, in that order; junction bases with no gene match: 5. The CDR3 length is 15 residues. For the CDR3, the DNA is TGTGCCAGCAGCTTTACGGGACTAGCGAGCAATGAGCAGTTCTTC. Amino acids: CASSFTGLASNEQFF.

The chain has TRBV5-8 and TRBJ2-6; no firm D call. Germline CDR1 is SGHTS and CDR2 is YDEGEE. CDR3 length: 14 amino acids. V was shortened by 7 bases and J by 4 bases, with 12 bases between the two germline ends. In DNA form, the CDR3 reads TGTGCCAGCGATAGTGGGTCCGGGGCCAACGTCCTGACTTTC. Amino acid sequence: CASDSGSGANVLTF.

The chain recombines TRBV5-1 with TRBJ2-7, with TRBD2 matching over 10 bases. There are 18 residues in the CDR3. CDR1 SGHRS and CDR2 YFSETQ come from the germline V gene. V trimming: 4 bases; J trimming: 0 bases; junction bases outside the gene matches: 13. The CDR3 reads CASSIRASGRSVSYEQYF. In DNA, the CDR3 is TGCGCCAGCAGCATACGGGCTAGCGGGAGATCGGTCTCCTACGAGCAGTACTTC.

In this sample, this clone turned up once. This chain joins TRBV6-1 and TRBJ2-2; no reliable D call. Trimming stripped 7 bases from V and 7 bases from J, with 16 bases between. Per the germline V gene, CDR1 is MNHNS and CDR2 is SASEGT. The CDR3 loop spans 14 amino acids. The CDR3 DNA sequence: TGTGCCAGCATGAGTTGGGAAGTCGGCGGGGAGCTGTTTTTT. Its protein is CASMSWEVGGELFF.

The chain joins TRBV5-1 to TRBJ2-7; tentative D call: TRBD1 (5 bases). This CDR3 contains 14 residues. Trimming removed 1 base from V and 6 bases from J, with 14 bases in between. CDR1 and CDR2 from the germline V gene are SGHRS and YFSETQ. CDR3 protein: CASSLLQEQREQYF. In nucleotides, the CDR3 is TGCGCCAGCAGCTTGTTACAGGAACAGCGCGAGCAGTACTTC.

This chain uses TRBV6-5 with TRBJ1-3, with D hard to call. The CDR3 runs to 11 residues. With 4 bases removed from V and 5 bases from J, the gap between germline ends came to 3 bases. Germline CDR1 MNHEY, CDR2 SVGAGI. CDR3 sequence (DNA): TGTGCCAGCAGTTCCCGAAACACCATATATTTT. Amino acid sequence: CASSSRNTIYF.

The gene calls are TRBV6-6 and TRBJ1-1; no definite D call. Germline CDR1 is MNHNY and CDR2 is SVGAGI (reference sequence). The V end lost 7 bases, the J end lost 0 bases, and 18 bases lay between the germline ends. This CDR3 region has 16 residues. CDR3 loop: CASTPLNSNMNTEAFF. The CDR3 nucleotides are TGTGCCAGCACCCCCTTAAACAGCAACATGAACACTGAAGCTTTCTTT.